Listed here are 15 T cell receptor beta chains from one sample, sequenced in a study of T-cell memory formation after mild COVID-19. TCRdb re-derived calls from the 5' RACE reads in MiXCR, one entry per CDR3 protein. The sample contains 550,000 to 700,000 distinct CDR3 sequences, around a sixth of which appear only once. The sequenced material came from PBMCs or a T cell subset sorted from them (not recorded which). The origin of the receptors is an adult woman who had mild COVID-19 (a few samples of this study predate the infection). Cell type and time point are not known.

CDR3 nucleotides: TGTGCCAGCAGCTCAGGACCCCTGGACGAGCAGTACTTC. It yields the protein CASSSGPLDEQYF. The chain is built from TRBV7-3 and TRBJ2-7; unclear D gene. The V gene's germline CDR1 is SGHTA and CDR2 FQGTGA. This CDR3 is built from 13 residues. V was pared by 4 bases and J by 5 bases, with 12 bases between. The full variable domain, completed using reference TRBV7-3 and TRBJ2-7, is GAGVSQTPSNKVTEKGKYVELRCDPISGHTALYWYRQSLGQGPEFLIYFQGTGAADDSGLPNDRFFAVRPEGSVSTLKIQRTERGDSAVYLCASSSGPLDEQYFGPGTRLTVT.

This clonotype was seen a few times. The chain combines TRBV7-8 with TRBJ2-1, with 8 bases aligning to TRBD2. The germline CDR1 and CDR2 sequences are SGHVS and FQNEAQ. Germline trimming cut 1 base from V and 0 bases from J; bases unmatched to any gene: 2. This CDR3 comprises 16 residues. The CDR3 nucleotides are TGTGCCAGCAGCTTAGAAGCGGGAGCCTCCTACAATGAGCAGTTCTTC. This codes for CASSLEAGASYNEQFF.

The sample holds one count of this clonotype. The chain combines TRBV5-4 with TRBJ2-3, with 8 bases aligning to TRBD2. CDR3 length: 16 amino acids. Germline-derived CDR1 and CDR2 are SGHNT and YYREEE (reference sequence). Germline trimming cut 1 base from V and 2 bases from J; bases unmatched to any gene: 6. CDR3 sequence: CASSLIVAGNTDTQYF. In DNA, the CDR3 is TGTGCCAGCAGCTTGATCGTAGCGGGAAACACAGATACGCAGTATTTT.

This sequence joins TRBV20-1 and TRBJ2-7, with 10 nucleotides matching TRBD2. Germline trimming cut 7 bases from V and 4 bases from J; bases unmatched to any gene: 4. The CDR3 has 12 residues. From germline, CDR1 is DFQATT and CDR2 SNEGSKA (reference sequence). In DNA, the CDR3 is TGCAGTGTCTCTAGCGGGGGTTACGAGCAGTACTTC. Residues: CSVSSGGYEQYF.

This chain's CDR3 is CASSPQRTGAYEQYF. Written as DNA, the CDR3 is TGTGCCAGCAGCCCCCAAAGGACAGGCGCCTACGAGCAGTACTTC. The gene calls are TRBV9 and TRBJ2-7; TRBD1 aligns across 7 bases. The CDR3 sequence is 15 residues long. The J segment lost 2 bases and the V segment lost 4 bases, leaving 9 bases of the junction unmatched. Per germline, CDR1 SGDLS and CDR2 YYNGEE. Complete variable domain (other parts from reference TRBV9 and TRBJ2-7): DSGVTQTPKHLITATGQRVTLRCSPRSGDLSVYWYQQSLDQGLQFLIQYYNGEERAKGNILERFSAQQFPDLHSELNLSSLELGDSALYFCASSPQRTGAYEQYFGPGTRLTVT.

The genes are TRBV4-3 and TRBJ1-1; the D gene is possibly TRBD1 (6 bases). Germline V gives CDR1 LGHNA, CDR2 YSLEER. The CDR3 is 15 amino acids. Between the trimmed V and J ends, which lost 3 bases and 3 bases, there was a span of 14 bases. DNA of the CDR3: TGCGCCAGCAGCCACCCCTCAGGGGATGACACTGAAGCTTTCTTT. As protein: CASSHPSGDDTEAFF.

This clonotype has only a few counts. This chain uses TRBV7-2 with TRBJ2-4, with D tentatively TRBD2 (6 bases). This CDR3 has 14 residues. Trimming removed 0 bases from V and 5 bases from J, with 8 bases in between. Germline assignment: CDR1 SGHTA and CDR2 FQGNSA. CDR3 DNA sequence: TGTGCCAGCAGCTTAGCCCGGGAGCAAAACATTCAGTACTTC. Amino acid sequence: CASSLAREQNIQYF.

This clonotype was recorded a few times. V usage is TRBV11-3 and J usage is TRBJ1-2, with 7 bases lining up with TRBD1. CDR1 is SGHNT, CDR2 YENEEA, per germline. Trimming took 5 bases from V and 12 from J; bases not matched to a gene: 9. This CDR3 is 12 amino acids long. The CDR3 coding sequence is TGTGCCAGCAGCCCCGGACAGGCGGGACACACCTTC. Translation gives CASSPGQAGHTF.

The V gene is TRBV24-1, the J gene TRBJ2-5, with D hard to call. This CDR3 spans 13 amino acids. Trimming removed 5 bases at V and 5 bases at J, with 11 bases between. In germline, CDR1 is KGHDR, CDR2 SFDVKD. The CDR3 here is CATSVGSRETQYF. The CDR3, as DNA: TGTGCCACCAGTGTGGGGTCCCGGGAGACCCAGTACTTC.

The rearrangement links TRBV5-1 to TRBJ1-2, with 9 bases lining up with TRBD1. The CDR3 consists of 14 residues. J was trimmed by 6 bases and V by 3 bases; bases with no gene match: 6. The germline V gene has CDR1 SGHRS and CDR2 YFSETQ. The CDR3 coding sequence is TGCGCCAGCAGCTCCGGGACAGGGAGCGATGGCTACACCTTC. Translation: CASSSGTGSDGYTF.

This clonotype came up once. The genes are TRBV5-5 and TRBJ2-4, with D perhaps matching TRBD1 (6 bases). Germline CDR1 reads SGHKS; CDR2 reads YYEKEE (reference sequence). The CDR3 spans 17 residues. Trimming cost V 3 bases and J 0 bases, with 16 bases left between them. The DNA for the CDR3 is TGTGCCAGCAGCTCGACGGGACAACGGCTAGCCAAAAACATTCAGTACTTC. Translating it yields CASSSTGQRLAKNIQYF.

The rearrangement links TRBV5-6 to TRBJ2-7; no firm D call. Trimming stripped 0 bases from V and 10 bases from J, with 11 bases between. Germline-derived CDR1 and CDR2 are SGHDT and YYEEEE. The CDR3 spans 12 residues. The CDR3 bases are TGTGCCAGCAGCTTGGGCTACTCCGTACAGTACTTC. Residues: CASSLGYSVQYF.

This clonotype has more than one count but fewer than ten. CDR3 DNA sequence: TGTGCCAGCAGCCGGTCTCAGGGAGGACAGCCCCAGCATTTT. The encoded protein is CASSRSQGGQPQHF. The V call is TRBV3-1, the J call TRBJ1-5; tentative D call: TRBD1 (5 bases). The CDR3 has 14 residues. The germline CDR1 and CDR2 sequences are LGHDT and YNNKEL (reference sequence). Between the trimmed V and J ends, which lost 4 bases and 7 bases, there was a span of 14 bases.

This clonotype appeared a few times. The chain has TRBV5-1 and TRBJ2-7; D may be TRBD1 (6 bases). This CDR3 region has 17 residues. The V end lost 0 bases, the J end lost 6 bases, and 22 bases lay between the germline ends. Germline loops: CDR1 SGHRS, CDR2 YFSETQ. The CDR3 sequence: CASSLAMDSPLTGEQYF. For the CDR3, the DNA is TGCGCCAGCAGCTTGGCTATGGACAGCCCCTTGACGGGCGAGCAGTACTTC.

This clonotype was seen only once. The DNA of the CDR3 is TGTGCCAGCAGTTTATTAAGAGGGAACACTGAAGCTTTCTTT. It codes for CASSLLRGNTEAFF. The chain has TRBV27 and TRBJ1-1, with D hard to call. Germline loops: CDR1 MNHEY, CDR2 SMNVEV (reference sequence). Trimming removed 1 base at V and 1 base at J, with 7 bases between. This CDR3 spans 14 amino acids.